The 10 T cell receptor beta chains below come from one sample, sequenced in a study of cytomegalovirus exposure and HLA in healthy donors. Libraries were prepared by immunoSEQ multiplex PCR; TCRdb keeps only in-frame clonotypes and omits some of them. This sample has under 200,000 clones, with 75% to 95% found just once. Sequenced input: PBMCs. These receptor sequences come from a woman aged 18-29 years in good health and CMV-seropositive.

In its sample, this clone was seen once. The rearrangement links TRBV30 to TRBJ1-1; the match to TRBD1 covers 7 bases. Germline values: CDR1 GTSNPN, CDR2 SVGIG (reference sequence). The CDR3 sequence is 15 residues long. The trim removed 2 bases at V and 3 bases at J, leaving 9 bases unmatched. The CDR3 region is CAWSHQDRRDTEAFF. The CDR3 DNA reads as TGTGCCTGGAGTCACCAGGACAGGCGGGACACTGAAGCTTTCTTT. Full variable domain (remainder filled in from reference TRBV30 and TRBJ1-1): SQTIHQWPATLVQPVGSPLSLECTVEGTSNPNLYWYRQAAGRGLQLLFYSVGIGQISSEVPQNLSASRPQDRQFILSSKKLLLSDSGFYLCAWSHQDRRDTEAFFGQGTRLTVV.

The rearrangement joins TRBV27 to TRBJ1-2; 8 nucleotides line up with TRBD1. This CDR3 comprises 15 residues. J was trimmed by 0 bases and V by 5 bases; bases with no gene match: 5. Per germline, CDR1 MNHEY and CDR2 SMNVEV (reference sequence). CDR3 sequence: CASSRRQGTNYGYTF. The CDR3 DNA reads TGTGCCAGCAGTCGAAGACAGGGGACTAACTATGGCTACACCTTC.

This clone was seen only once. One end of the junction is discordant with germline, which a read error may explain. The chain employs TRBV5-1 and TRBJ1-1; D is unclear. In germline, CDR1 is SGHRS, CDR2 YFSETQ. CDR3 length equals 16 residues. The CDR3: CASSPLGGSGNTEAFF. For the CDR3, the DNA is TGTGCCAGCAGCCCGCTAGGAGGGAGCGGGAACACTGAAGCTTTCTTT.

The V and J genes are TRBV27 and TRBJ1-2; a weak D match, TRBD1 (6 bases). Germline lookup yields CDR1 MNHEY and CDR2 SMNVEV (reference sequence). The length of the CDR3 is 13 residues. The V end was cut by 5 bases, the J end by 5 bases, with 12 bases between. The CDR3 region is CASSPQGLYGYTF. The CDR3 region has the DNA TGTGCCAGCAGTCCACAGGGATTATATGGCTACACCTTC.

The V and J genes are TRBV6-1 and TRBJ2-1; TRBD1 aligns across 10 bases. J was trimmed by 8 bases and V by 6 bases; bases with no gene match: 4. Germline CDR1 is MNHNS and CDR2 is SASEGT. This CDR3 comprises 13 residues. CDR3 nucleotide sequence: TGTGCCAGCAGGGGACAGGGGAGGGATGAGCAGTTCTTC. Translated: CASRGQGRDEQFF.

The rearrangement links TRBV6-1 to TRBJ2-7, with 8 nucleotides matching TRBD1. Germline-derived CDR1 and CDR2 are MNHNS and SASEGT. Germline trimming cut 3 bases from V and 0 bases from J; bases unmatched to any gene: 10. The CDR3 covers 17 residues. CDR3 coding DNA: TGTGCCAGCAGTGACAGGGGGCCTAGCCTAGGCTCCTACGAGCAGTACTTC. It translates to CASSDRGPSLGSYEQYF.

DNA for the CDR3: TGTGCCAGCAGCTTAGCGGGTAAGGAGTTCGAGCAGTACTTC. Amino acid sequence: CASSLAGKEFEQYF. V usage is TRBV7-9 and J usage is TRBJ2-7; no definite D call. In germline, CDR1 is SEHNR, CDR2 FQNEAQ (reference sequence). This CDR3 is built from 14 residues. Trimming removed 0 bases from V and 6 bases from J, with 12 bases in between.

The CDR3 sequence is CASSQYSGVREQYF. The DNA of the CDR3 is TGCGCCAGCAGCCAGTATAGCGGAGTTCGCGAGCAGTACTTC. This chain connects TRBV4-3 to TRBJ2-7; perhaps TRBD2 as D (6 bases). V was pared by 3 bases and J by 6 bases, with 15 bases between. Germline CDR1 is LGHNA and CDR2 is YSLEER. The CDR3 length is 14 residues.

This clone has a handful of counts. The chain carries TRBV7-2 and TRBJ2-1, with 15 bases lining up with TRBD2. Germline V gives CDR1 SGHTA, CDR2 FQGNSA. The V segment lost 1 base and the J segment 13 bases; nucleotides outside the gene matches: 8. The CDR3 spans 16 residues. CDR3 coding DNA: TGTGCCAGCAGCTTAGAGGGGACTAGCGGGAGGAATAAACAGTTCTTC. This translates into CASSLEGTSGRNKQFF.

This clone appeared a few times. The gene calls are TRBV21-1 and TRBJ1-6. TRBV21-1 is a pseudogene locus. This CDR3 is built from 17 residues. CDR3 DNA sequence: TGTGCCAGCAGCAAAGACGAGAACCCAATGAATAATTCACCCCTCCACTTT. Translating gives CASSKDENPMNNSPLHF.